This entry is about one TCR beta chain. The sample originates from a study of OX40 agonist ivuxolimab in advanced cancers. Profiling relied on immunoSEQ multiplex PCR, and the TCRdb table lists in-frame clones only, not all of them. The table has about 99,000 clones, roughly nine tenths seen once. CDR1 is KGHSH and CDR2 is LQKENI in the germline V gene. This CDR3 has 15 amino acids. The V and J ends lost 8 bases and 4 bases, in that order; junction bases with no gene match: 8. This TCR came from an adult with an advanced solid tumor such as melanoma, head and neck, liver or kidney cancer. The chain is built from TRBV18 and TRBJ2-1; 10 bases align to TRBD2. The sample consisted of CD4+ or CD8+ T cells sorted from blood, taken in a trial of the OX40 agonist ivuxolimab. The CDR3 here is CASMISGRQYNEQFF. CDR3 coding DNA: TGTGCCAGCATGATTAGCGGGAGGCAATACAATGAGCAGTTCTTC.